This TCR beta chain was found in a study of shared clonotypes between healthy human individuals. Study outcomes and limitations: Non-shared clonotypes were found to have lower generation probabilities than the clonotypes that were shared by all four of the sorted-subset donors. Although depth was large, rarefaction showed that sequencing of the sorted subsets was incomplete.

Several immunoSEQ 96-well plates shared each subset's DNA, each plate a replicate. Sequenced by immunoSEQ multiplex PCR; TCRdb stores in-frame clones only, minus some. The sample has more than 2 million clones; roughly 96% are singletons. With V trimmed by 5 bases and J by 4 bases, 5 bases remained unmatched. The CDR3 runs 14 residues. Germline lookup yields CDR1 MNHEY and CDR2 SVGAGI. Remarks on this clone: What it binds is not known. At the DNA level, this CDR3 is encoded by other sequences in the same sample as well.

The sample comprised naive CD4+ T cells sorted from blood. Noted subset: CD45RA+ positively selected. The chain links TRBV6-5 to TRBJ1-1; 9 bases align to TRBD1. This clonotype originated in a man aged 18 to 30 in good health. In DNA, the CDR3 is TGTGCCAGCAGTGGGGGACAGGGTTTCACTGAAGCTTTCTTT. Residues: CASSGGQGFTEAFF.